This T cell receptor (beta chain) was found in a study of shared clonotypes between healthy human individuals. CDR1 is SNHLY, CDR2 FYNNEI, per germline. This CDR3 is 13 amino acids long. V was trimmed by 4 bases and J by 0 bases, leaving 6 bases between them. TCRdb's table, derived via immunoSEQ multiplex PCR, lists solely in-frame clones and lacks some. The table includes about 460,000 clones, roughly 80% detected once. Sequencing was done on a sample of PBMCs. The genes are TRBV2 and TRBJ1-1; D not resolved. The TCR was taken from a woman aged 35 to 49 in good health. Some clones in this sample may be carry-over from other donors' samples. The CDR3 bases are TGTGCCAGCAGTGGGGTAATGAACACTGAAGCTTTCTTT. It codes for CASSGVMNTEAFF.